This T cell receptor beta chain was captured in a study of shared clonotypes between healthy human individuals. Sequenced by immunoSEQ multiplex PCR; TCRdb stores in-frame clones only, minus some. The sample contains roughly 1,500,000 clones, nearly 99% of which appear only once. The ends were cut back, 4 bases at V and 1 base at J, with 12 bases in the middle. This CDR3 has 14 residues. Germline V gives CDR1 SGDLS, CDR2 YYNGEE. The chain couples TRBV9 to TRBJ2-7; D is perhaps TRBD1 (6 bases). The specimen sequenced was naive CD4+ T cells sorted from blood. Sample subset: CD45RA+ positively selected. This clonotype was obtained from a man younger than 45 in good health. The CDR3 loop reads CASSPGTSSYEQYF. DNA for the CDR3: TGTGCCAGCAGCCCCGGGACATCTTCCTACGAGCAGTACTTC. The whole variable domain, remainder taken from reference TRBV9 and TRBJ2-7, is DSGVTQTPKHLITATGQRVTLRCSPRSGDLSVYWYQQSLDQGLQFLIQYYNGEERAKGNILERFSAQQFPDLHSELNLSSLELGDSALYFCASSPGTSSYEQYFGPGTRLTVT.